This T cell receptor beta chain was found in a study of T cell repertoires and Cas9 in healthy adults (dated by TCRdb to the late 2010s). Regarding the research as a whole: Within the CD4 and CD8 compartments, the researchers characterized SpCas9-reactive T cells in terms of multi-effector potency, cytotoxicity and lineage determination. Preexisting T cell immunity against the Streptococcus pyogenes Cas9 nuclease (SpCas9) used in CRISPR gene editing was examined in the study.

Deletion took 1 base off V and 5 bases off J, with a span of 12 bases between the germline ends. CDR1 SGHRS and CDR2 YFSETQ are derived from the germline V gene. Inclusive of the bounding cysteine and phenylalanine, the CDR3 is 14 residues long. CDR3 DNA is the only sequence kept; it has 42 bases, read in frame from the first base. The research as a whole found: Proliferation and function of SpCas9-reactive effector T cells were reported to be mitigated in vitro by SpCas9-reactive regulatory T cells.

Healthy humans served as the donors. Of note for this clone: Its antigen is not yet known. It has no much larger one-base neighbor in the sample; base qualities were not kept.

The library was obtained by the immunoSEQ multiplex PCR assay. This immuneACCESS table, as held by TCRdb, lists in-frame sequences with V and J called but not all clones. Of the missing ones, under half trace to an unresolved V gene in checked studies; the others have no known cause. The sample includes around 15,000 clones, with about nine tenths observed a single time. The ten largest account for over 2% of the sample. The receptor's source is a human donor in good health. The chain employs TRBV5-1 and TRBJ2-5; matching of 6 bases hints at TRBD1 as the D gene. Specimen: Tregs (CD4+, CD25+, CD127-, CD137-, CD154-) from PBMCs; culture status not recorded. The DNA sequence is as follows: TGCGCCAGCAGCTTGTTCAGGGGCCCGGAGACCCAGTACTTC. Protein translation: CASSLFRGPETQYF.